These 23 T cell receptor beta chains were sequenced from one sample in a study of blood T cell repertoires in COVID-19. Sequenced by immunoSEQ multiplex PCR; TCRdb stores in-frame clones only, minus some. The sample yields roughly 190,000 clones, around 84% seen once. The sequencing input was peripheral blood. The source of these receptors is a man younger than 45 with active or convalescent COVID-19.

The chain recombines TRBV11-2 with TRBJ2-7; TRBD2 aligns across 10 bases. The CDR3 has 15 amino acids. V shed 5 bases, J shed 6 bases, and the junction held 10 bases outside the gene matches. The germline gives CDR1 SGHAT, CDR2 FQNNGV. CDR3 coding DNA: TGTGCCAGCAGCCGGGGGGCTAGCGGGAGTAGCGAGCAGTACTTC. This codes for CASSRGASGSSEQYF.

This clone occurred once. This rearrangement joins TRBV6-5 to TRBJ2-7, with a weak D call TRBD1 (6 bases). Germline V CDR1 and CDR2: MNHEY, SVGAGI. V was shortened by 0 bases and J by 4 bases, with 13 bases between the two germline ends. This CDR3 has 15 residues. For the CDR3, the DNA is TGTGCCAGCAGTTACTCACCAGGGGCCCTGTACGAGCAGTACGTC. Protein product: CASSYSPGALYEQYV.

The CDR3 reads CASSPSTGSSYNEQFF. In nucleotides, the CDR3 is TGTGCCAGCAGCCCTTCCACAGGGAGCTCCTACAATGAGCAGTTCTTC. The V and J genes are TRBV5-4 and TRBJ2-1, with D possibly TRBD1 on 6 matching bases. The V end was cut by 4 bases, the J end by 0 bases, with 14 bases between. The CDR3 has 16 amino acids. Germline CDR1 reads SGHNT; CDR2 reads YYREEE (reference sequence).

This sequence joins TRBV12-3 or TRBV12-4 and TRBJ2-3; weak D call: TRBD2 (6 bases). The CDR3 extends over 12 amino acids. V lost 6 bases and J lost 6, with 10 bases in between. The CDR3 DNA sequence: TGTGCCAGCAGCCCAGGGAGGGATACGCAGTATTTT. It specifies CASSPGRDTQYF.

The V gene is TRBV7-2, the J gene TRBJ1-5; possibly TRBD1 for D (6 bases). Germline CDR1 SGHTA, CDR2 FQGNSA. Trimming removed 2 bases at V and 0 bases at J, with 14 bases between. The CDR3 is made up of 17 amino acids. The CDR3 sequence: CASSLRIRTDSNQPQHF. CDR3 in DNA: TGTGCCAGCAGCTTAAGGATCCGGACAGATAGCAATCAGCCCCAGCATTTT.

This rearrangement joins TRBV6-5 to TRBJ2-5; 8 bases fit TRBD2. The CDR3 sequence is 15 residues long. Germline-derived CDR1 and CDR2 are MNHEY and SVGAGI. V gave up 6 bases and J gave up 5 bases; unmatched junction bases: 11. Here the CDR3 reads CASRRSGGGGETQYF. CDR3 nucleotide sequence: TGTGCCAGCAGAAGATCGGGAGGGGGTGGCGAGACCCAGTACTTC.

This CDR3 is CASSFGGSGWEQYF. In DNA form, the CDR3 reads TGTGCCAGCAGTTTCGGGGGGAGCGGCTGGGAGCAGTACTTC. The chain is built from TRBV27 and TRBJ2-7; 7 positions agree with TRBD2. J was trimmed by 7 bases and V by 3 bases; bases with no gene match: 9. Germline V lookup: CDR1 MNHEY, CDR2 SMNVEV (reference sequence). CDR3 size: 14 residues.

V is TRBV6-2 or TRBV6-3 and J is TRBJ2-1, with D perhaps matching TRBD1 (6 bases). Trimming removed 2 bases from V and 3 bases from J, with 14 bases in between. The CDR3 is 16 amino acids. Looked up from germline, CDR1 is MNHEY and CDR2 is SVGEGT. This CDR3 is CASSYPRAGDYNEQFF. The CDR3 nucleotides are TGTGCCAGCAGTTACCCCCGCGCAGGGGACTACAATGAGCAGTTCTTC.

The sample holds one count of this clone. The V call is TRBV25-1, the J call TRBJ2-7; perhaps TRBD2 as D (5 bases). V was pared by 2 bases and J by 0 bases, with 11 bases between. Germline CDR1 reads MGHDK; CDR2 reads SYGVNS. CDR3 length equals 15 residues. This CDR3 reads CASSEEGLLSYEQYF. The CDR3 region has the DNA TGTGCCAGCAGTGAAGAAGGACTTCTCTCCTACGAGCAGTACTTC.

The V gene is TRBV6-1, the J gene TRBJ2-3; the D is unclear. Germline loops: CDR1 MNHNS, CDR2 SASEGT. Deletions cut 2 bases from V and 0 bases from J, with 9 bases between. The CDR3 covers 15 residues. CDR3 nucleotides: TGTGCCAGCAGTGAAACGCGGCAGAGCACAGATACGCAGTATTTT. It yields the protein CASSETRQSTDTQYF.

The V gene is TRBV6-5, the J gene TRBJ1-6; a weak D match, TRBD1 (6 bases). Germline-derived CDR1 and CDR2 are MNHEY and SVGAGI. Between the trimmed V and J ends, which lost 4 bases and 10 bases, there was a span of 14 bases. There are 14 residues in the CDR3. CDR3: CASSLDSPKSPLHF. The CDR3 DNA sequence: TGTGCCAGCAGTTTGGACAGCCCGAAGTCACCCCTCCACTTT.

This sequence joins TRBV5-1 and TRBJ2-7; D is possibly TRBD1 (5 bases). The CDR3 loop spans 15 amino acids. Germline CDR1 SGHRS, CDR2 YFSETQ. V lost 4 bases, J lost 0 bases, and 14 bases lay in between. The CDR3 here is CASSQGYDGSYEQYF. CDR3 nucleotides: TGCGCCAGCAGCCAGGGATATGACGGCTCCTACGAGCAGTACTTC.

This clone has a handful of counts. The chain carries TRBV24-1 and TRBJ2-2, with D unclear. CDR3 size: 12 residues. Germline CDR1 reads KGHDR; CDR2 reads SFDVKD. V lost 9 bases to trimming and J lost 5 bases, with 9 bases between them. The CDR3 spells CATSPGTGELFF. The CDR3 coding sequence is TGTGCCACCTCTCCCGGGACCGGGGAGCTGTTTTTT.

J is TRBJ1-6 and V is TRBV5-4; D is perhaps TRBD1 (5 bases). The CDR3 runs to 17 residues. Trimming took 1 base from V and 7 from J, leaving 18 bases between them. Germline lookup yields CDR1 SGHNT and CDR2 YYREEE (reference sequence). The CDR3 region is CASSLFESAGWNSPLHF. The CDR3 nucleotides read TGTGCCAGCAGCTTGTTCGAATCGGCAGGGTGGAATTCACCCCTCCACTTT.

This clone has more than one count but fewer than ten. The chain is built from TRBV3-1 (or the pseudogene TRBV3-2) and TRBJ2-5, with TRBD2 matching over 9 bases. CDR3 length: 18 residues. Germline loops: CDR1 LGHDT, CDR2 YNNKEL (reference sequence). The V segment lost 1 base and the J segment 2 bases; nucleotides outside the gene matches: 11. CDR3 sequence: CASSQVLAGGLKQETQYF. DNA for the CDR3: TGTGCCAGCAGCCAAGTCCTGGCGGGAGGGTTAAAACAAGAGACCCAGTACTTC.

In DNA form, the CDR3 reads TGTGCCACCAGCAGCGGACAGGGGGCTCGGGGCTACACCTTC. This codes for CATSSGQGARGYTF. The chain couples TRBV15 to TRBJ1-2; 11 nucleotides match TRBD1. CDR1 and CDR2 from the germline V gene are LNHNV and YYDKDF (reference sequence). The CDR3 spans 14 residues. V shed 3 bases, J shed 8 bases, and the junction held 5 bases outside the gene matches.

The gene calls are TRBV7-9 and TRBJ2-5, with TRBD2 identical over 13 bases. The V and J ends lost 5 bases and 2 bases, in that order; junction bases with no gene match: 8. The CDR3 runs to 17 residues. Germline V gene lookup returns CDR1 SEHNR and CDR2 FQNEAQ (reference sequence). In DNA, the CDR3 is TGTGCCAGCAGCCAATCTGGGACTAGCGGGGTACAAGAGACCCAGTACTTC. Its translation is CASSQSGTSGVQETQYF.

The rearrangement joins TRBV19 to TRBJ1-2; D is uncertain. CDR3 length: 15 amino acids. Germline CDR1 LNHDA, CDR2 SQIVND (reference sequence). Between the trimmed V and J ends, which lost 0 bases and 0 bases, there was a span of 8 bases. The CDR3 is CASSIEVRANYGYTF. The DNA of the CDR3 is TGTGCCAGTAGTATAGAGGTCCGGGCTAACTATGGCTACACCTTC. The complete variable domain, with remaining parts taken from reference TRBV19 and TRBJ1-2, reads DGGITQSPKYLFRKEGQNVTLSCEQNLNHDAMYWYRQDPGQGLRLIYYSQIVNDFQKGDIAEGYSVSREKKESFPLTVTSAQKNPTAFYLCASSIEVRANYGYTFGSGTRLTVV.

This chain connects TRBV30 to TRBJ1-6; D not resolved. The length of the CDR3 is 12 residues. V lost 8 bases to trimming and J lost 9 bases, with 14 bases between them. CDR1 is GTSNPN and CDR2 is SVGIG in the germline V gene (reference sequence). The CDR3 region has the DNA TGTGCCGGGGAACCCCGCGGTTCACCCCTCCACTTT. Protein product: CAGEPRGSPLHF.

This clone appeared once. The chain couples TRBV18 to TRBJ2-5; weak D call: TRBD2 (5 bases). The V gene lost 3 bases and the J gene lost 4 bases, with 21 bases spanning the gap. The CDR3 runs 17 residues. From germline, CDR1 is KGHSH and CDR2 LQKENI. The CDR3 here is CASSPLPPGMMVETQYF. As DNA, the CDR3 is TGTGCCAGCTCACCCCTCCCCCCGGGGATGATGGTAGAGACCCAGTACTTC.

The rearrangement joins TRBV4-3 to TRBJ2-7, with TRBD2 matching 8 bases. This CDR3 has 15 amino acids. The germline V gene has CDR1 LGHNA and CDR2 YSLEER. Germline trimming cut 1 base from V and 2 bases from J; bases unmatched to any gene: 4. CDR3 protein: CASSQVAGTTYEQYF. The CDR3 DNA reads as TGCGCCAGCAGCCAAGTAGCGGGAACAACCTACGAGCAGTACTTC.

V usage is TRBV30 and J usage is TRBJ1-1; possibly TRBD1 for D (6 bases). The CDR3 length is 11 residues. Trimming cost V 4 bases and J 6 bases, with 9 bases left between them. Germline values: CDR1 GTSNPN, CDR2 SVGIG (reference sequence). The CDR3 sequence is CAWKTGPEAFF. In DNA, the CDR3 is TGTGCCTGGAAAACAGGGCCTGAAGCTTTCTTT.

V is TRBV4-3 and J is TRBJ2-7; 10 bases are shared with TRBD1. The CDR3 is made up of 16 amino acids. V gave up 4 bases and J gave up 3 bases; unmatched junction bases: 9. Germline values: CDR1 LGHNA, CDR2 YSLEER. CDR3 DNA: TGCGCCAGCAGCCCTAGCTCACGGACAGGGGGCTACGAGCAGTACTTC. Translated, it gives CASSPSSRTGGYEQYF.